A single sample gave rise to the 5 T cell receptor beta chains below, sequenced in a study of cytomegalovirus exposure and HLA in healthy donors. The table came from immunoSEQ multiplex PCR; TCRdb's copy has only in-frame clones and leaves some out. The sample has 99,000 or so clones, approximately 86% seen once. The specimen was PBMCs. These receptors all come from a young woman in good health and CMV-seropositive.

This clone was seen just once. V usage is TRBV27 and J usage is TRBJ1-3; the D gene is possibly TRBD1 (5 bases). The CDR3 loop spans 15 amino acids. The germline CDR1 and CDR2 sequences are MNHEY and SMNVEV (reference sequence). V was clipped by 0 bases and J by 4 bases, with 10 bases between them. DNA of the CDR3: TGTGCCAGCAGTTTATCAGGGGTATCGGGAAACACCATATATTTT. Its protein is CASSLSGVSGNTIYF.

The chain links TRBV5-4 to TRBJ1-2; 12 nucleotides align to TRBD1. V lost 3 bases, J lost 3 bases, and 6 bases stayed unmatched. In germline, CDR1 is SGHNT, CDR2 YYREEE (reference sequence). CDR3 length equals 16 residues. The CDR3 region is CASSSHGTGGDYGYTF. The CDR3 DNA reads TGTGCCAGCAGCTCTCACGGGACAGGGGGCGACTATGGCTACACCTTC.

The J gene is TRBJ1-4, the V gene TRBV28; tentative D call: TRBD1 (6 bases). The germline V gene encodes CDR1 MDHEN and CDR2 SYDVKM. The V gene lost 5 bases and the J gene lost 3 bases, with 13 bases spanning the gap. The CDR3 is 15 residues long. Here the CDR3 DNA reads TGTGCCAGCAGTCCCCAGGGACACTCTAATGAAAAACTGTTTTTT. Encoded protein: CASSPQGHSNEKLFF.

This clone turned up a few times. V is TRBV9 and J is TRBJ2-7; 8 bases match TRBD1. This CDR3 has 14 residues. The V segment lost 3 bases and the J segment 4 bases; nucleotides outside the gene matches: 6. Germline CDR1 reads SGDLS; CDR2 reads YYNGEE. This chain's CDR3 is CASSDDRGEYEQYF. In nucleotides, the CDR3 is TGTGCCAGCAGCGATGACAGGGGAGAGTACGAGCAGTACTTC. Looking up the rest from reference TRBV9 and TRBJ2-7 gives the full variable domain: DSGVTQTPKHLITATGQRVTLRCSPRSGDLSVYWYQQSLDQGLQFLIQYYNGEERAKGNILERFSAQQFPDLHSELNLSSLELGDSALYFCASSDDRGEYEQYFGPGTRLTVT.

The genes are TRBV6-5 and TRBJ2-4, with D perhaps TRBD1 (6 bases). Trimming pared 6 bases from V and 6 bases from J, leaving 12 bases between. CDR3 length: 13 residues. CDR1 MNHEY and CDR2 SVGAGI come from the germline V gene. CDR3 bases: TGTGCCAGCAGGCCCAAAGGGGGAAACATTCAGTACTTC. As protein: CASRPKGGNIQYF.